The source of this T cell receptor beta chain is a study of response to subunit inactivated influenza vaccine. General study results and limits: A suggestion made by the authors is that each seasonal influenza vaccination recruits few new T cells.

This CDR3 contains 15 residues. Germline CDR1 and CDR2: SEHNR and FQNEAQ (reference sequence). The junction had 8 bases not matched to a gene; V was cut back by 7 bases and J by 3 bases. TCRdb re-called the RT-PCR reads with MiXCR, one entry per CDR3 protein. The sample holds 200,000 to 250,000 distinct CDR3 sequences; 9% to 15% are singletons and the top ten take over 6.5%. To note about this clonotype: The antigen is undetermined. With a much larger clone just one base away, this may be a read error.

This specimen consisted of non-naive T cells sorted from PBMCs, obtained less than 15 days before vaccination. The source is a man aged 45-65 years who received an inactivated influenza vaccine. The genes are TRBV7-9 and TRBJ1-5; 8 nucleotides match TRBD1. CDR3 nucleotides: TGTGCCAGCACCCCTACGACAGGGGTCAATCAGCCCCAGCATTTT. It specifies CASTPTTGVNQPQHF.